A selection of T cell receptor beta chains follows, all from one sample in a study of T cell responses to AZD1222 COVID-19 vaccine. Libraries were prepared by immunoSEQ multiplex PCR; TCRdb keeps only in-frame clonotypes and omits some of them. The sample includes under 25,000 clones, more than 70% seen only once; the top ten take roughly a sixth. The sequenced sample was peripheral blood, obtained 28 days after the second AZD1222 dose. These receptors all come from an adult who received the AZD1222 COVID-19 vaccine. CDR3s include the opening cysteine and the closing phenylalanine or tryptophan. Fields, in order: V gene, clone size, D gene, J gene, CDR3 protein, CDR3 DNA. D genes are given only for firm matches. Clone size appears in some rows only: once, few, many, or a class for an expanded clone.

TRBV7-9	.	TRBD1	TRBJ1-1	CASSLTGGNTEAFF	TGTGCCAGCAGCTTGACAGGGGGGAACACTGAAGCTTTCTTT
TRBV7-2	.	.	TRBJ2-3	CASSLLLNTDTQYF	TGTGCCAGCAGCCTGCTTCTGAACACAGATACGCAGTATTTT
TRBV5-4	.	TRBD2	TRBJ2-2	CASSDGLAGNTGELFF	TGTGCCAGCAGCGACGGACTAGCGGGAAACACCGGGGAGCTGTTTTTT
TRBV7-9	once	.	TRBJ1-6	CASTLGGQVNSPLHF	TGTGCCAGCACCCTAGGGGGTCAGGTTAATTCACCCCTCCACTTT
TRBV28	.	.	TRBJ2-7	CASRGLLLPPEQYF	TGTGCCAGCAGGGGACTGTTACTGCCCCCCGAGCAGTACTTC
TRBV7-9	.	TRBD1	TRBJ1-5	CASSPTGDGPQHF	TGTGCCAGCAGCCCCACAGGGGACGGGCCCCAGCATTTT
TRBV5-1	.	.	TRBJ1-1	CASSPFGWSNTEAFF	TGCGCCAGCAGCCCCTTTGGGTGGTCAAACACTGAAGCTTTCTTT
TRBV3-1/TRBV3-2	.	.	TRBJ1-2	CASSQARGRTNYGYTF	TGTGCCAGCAGCCAAGCCCGGGGACGGACGAACTATGGCTACACCTTC
TRBV7-2	.	TRBD1	TRBJ1-2	CASSSGTGQGYTF	TGTGCCAGCAGCTCCGGGACAGGGCAAGGCTACACCTTC
TRBV6-1	.	.	TRBJ2-3	CASSEPGDGDTQYF	TGTGCCAGCAGTGAGCCAGGGGACGGAGATACGCAGTATTTT
TRBV9	.	.	TRBJ2-3	CASSAELASDTQYF	TGTGCCAGCAGCGCAGAATTGGCTTCAGATACGCAGTATTTT
TRBV5-6	.	TRBD1	TRBJ1-2	CASNRNRDRGRTNYGYTF	TGTGCCAGCAACCGGAACCGGGACAGGGGACGCACTAACTATGGCTACACCTTC
TRBV20-1	.	TRBD2	TRBJ2-7	CSASVAGGHEQYF	TGCAGTGCTAGTGTAGCGGGAGGGCACGAGCAGTACTTC
TRBV30	.	.	TRBJ2-6	CAWSGSGANVLTF	TGTGCCTGGAGTGGCTCTGGGGCCAACGTCCTGACTTTC
TRBV4-1	.	TRBD2	TRBJ2-5	CASSLRTSEVETQYF	TGCGCCAGCAGCCTAAGGACTAGCGAAGTAGAGACCCAGTACTTC
TRBV19	.	TRBD1	TRBJ2-2	CASSKSGTGTGELFF	TGTGCCAGTAGTAAATCCGGGACAGGGACCGGGGAGCTGTTTTTT
TRBV5-1	.	.	TRBJ2-2	CASSLASGGELFF	TGCGCCAGCAGCTTGGCCTCAGGTGGGGAGCTGTTTTTT
TRBV19	.	TRBD1	TRBJ2-1	CASSIPSGGRNEQFF	TGTGCCAGTAGTATTCCGTCAGGGGGTCGGAATGAGCAGTTCTTC
TRBV7-3	.	.	TRBJ1-3	CASSLGAGPGNTIYF	TGTGCCAGCAGCCTGGGGGCAGGGCCAGGAAACACCATATATTTT
TRBV2	.	.	TRBJ2-5	CASTIQGSETQYF	TGTGCCAGCACCATTCAGGGATCGGAGACCCAGTACTTC
TRBV12-3/TRBV12-4	.	.	TRBJ2-7	CASSLGSEQYF	TGTGCCAGCAGTCTGGGTAGCGAGCAGTACTTC
TRBV19	.	.	TRBJ1-3	CASIEGSSGNTIYF	TGTGCCAGTATCGAGGGCTCCTCTGGAAACACCATATATTTT
TRBV27	few	.	TRBJ1-3	CASSLRRAGNTIYF	TGTGCCAGCAGCCTGAGGAGGGCTGGAAACACCATATATTTT
TRBV6-5	.	TRBD2	TRBJ2-1	CASSSSGRPGGEQFF	TGTGCCAGCAGCTCTAGCGGGAGGCCCGGGGGCGAGCAGTTCTTC
TRBV6-5	.	.	TRBJ1-2	CASTFDGDYGYTF	TGTGCCAGCACCTTCGACGGGGACTATGGCTACACCTTC
TRBV9	few	TRBD2	TRBJ2-3	CASSPPSPGGITDTQYF	TGTGCCAGCAGCCCCCCTTCTCCGGGAGGGATAACAGATACGCAGTATTTT
TRBV10-3	.	.	TRBJ2-7	CAISRDTSYEQYF	TGTGCCATCAGCCGGGACACATCCTACGAGCAGTACTTC
TRBV5-1	.	.	TRBJ1-4	CASSPQEANEKLFF	TGCGCCAGCAGCCCGCAGGAGGCGAATGAAAAACTGTTTTTT
TRBV5-4	.	.	TRBJ1-3	CASSLTRGSGNTIYF	TGTGCCAGCAGCTTGACCCGGGGCTCTGGAAACACCATATATTTT
TRBV29-1	.	.	TRBJ2-5	CSVEAQGRETQYF	TGCAGCGTTGAGGCACAGGGAAGGGAGACCCAGTACTTC
TRBV15	.	.	TRBJ1-2	CATSREPLQPYGYTF	TGTGCCACCAGCAGAGAGCCCCTCCAACCCTATGGCTACACCTTC